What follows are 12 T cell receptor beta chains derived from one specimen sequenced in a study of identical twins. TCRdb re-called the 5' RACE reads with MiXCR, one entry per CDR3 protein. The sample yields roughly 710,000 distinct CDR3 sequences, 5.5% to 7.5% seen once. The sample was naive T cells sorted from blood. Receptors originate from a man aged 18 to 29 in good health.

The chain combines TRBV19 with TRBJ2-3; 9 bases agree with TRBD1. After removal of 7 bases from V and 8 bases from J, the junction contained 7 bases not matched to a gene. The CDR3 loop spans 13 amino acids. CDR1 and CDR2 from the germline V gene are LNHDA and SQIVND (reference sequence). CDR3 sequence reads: CASKDRGIVTQYF. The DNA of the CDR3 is TGTGCCAGTAAGGACAGGGGTATCGTTACGCAGTATTTT.

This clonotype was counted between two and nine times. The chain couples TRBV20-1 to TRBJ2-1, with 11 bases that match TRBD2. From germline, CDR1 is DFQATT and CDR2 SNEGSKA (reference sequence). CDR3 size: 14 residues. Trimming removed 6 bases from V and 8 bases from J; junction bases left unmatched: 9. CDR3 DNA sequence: TGCAGTGCCTTAGCGGGAGGGCCTGAAGATGAGCAGTTCTTC. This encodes CSALAGGPEDEQFF.

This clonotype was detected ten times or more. The CDR3 DNA reads as TGCAGTGCCCTGAGCGGGAGGAGCTCCTACGAGCAGTACTTC. Translation gives CSALSGRSSYEQYF. The gene calls are TRBV20-1 and TRBJ2-7; 9 bases are a match to TRBD2. The CDR3 is 14 residues long. The J segment lost 0 bases and the V segment lost 6 bases, leaving 6 bases of the junction unmatched. Germline loops: CDR1 DFQATT, CDR2 SNEGSKA (reference sequence).

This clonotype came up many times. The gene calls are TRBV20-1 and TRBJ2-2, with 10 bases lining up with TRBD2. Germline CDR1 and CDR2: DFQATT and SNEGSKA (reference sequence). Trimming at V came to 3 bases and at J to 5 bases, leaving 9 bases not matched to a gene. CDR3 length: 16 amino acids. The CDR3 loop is CSARASGSSRTGELFF. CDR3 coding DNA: TGCAGTGCTAGGGCTAGCGGGAGTTCCCGGACCGGGGAGCTGTTTTTT.

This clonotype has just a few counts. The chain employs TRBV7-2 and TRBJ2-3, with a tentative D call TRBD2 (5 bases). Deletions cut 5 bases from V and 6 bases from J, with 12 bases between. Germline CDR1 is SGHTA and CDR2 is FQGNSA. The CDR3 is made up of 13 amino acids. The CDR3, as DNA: TGTGCCAGCAGCGGGCGCGGAGGTGATACGCAGTATTTT. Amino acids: CASSGRGGDTQYF.

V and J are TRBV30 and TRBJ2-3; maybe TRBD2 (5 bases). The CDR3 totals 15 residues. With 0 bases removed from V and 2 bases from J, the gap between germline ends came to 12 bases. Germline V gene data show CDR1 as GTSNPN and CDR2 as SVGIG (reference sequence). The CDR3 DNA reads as TGTGCCTGGAGTGTGGGAGTTTCTCACACAGATACGCAGTATTTT. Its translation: CAWSVGVSHTDTQYF.

The CDR3 loop reads CASIPGLAGRNEQFF. The CDR3 DNA follows: TGCGCCAGTATACCGGGACTAGCGGGAAGGAATGAGCAGTTCTTC. The chain is built from TRBV5-1 and TRBJ2-1; TRBD2 agrees at 13 bases. The CDR3 contains 15 residues. V shed 8 bases and J 7 bases; nucleotides not matched to a gene: 9. CDR1 SGHRS and CDR2 YFSETQ come from the germline V gene.

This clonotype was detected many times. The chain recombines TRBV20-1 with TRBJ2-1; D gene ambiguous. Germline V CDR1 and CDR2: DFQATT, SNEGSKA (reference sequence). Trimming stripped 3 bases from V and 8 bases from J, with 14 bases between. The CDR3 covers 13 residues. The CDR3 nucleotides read TGCAGTGCTAGGGCGGAAAAAATAGATGAGCAGTTCTTC. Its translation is CSARAEKIDEQFF.

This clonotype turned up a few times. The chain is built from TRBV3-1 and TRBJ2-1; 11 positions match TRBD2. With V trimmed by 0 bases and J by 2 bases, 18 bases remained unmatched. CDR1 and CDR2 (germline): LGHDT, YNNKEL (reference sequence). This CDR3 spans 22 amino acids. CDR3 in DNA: TGTGCCAGCAGCCAAGATCATGGGAGGGTAGCGGGAGGGATCATGCCCTACAATGAGCAGTTCTTC. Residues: CASSQDHGRVAGGIMPYNEQFF.

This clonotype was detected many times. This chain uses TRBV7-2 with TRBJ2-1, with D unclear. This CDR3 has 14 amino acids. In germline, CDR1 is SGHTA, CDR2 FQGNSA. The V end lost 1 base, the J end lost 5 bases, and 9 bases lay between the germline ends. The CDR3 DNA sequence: TGTGCCAGCAGCTTAGGACTGAGGAACAATGAGCAGTTCTTC. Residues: CASSLGLRNNEQFF.

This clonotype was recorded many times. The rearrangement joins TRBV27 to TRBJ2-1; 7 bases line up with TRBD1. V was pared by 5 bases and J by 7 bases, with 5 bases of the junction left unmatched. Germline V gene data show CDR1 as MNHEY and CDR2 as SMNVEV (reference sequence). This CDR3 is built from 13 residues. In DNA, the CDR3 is TGTGCCAGCAGTGACAGGGCCCAAAATGAGCAGTTCTTC. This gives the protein CASSDRAQNEQFF.

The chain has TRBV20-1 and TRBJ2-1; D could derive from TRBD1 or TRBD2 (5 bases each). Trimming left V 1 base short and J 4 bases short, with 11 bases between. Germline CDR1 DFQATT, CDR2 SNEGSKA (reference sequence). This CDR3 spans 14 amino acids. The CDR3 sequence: CSARGGSRYNEQFF. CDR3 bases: TGCAGTGCTAGAGGGGGGAGTCGTTACAATGAGCAGTTCTTC.